This is a list of T cell receptor beta chains from one sample in a study of blood T cell repertoires in COVID-19. Libraries were prepared by immunoSEQ multiplex PCR; TCRdb keeps only in-frame clonotypes and omits some of them. This table has approximately 220,000 clones, about four fifths appearing once. Sequencing input: PBMCs or T cells enriched from blood (not recorded which). These receptors came from a woman in her forties with acute COVID-19. The CDR3 runs from the conserved cysteine through the conserved F or W. A D gene is named only where the DNA matches it firmly. For some rows the clone size is stated as once, few or many, or as a class when expanded; others skip it.

V,size,D,J,DNA,CDR3
TRBV5-1,NA,TRBD2,TRBJ2-7,TGCGCCAGCAGCTTGGTAGCGTGGCTAGCGGGAGGGCCAAGGGAGCAGTACTTC,CASSLVAWLAGGPREQYF
TRBV21-1,NA,NA,TRBJ2-7,TGTGCCAGCAGCAAAACAGGAGCCCGAGGGCAGTACTTC,CASSKTGARGQYF
TRBV18,NA,NA,TRBJ1-4,TGTGCCAGCTCACCACGGGAGATACGCAATGAAAAACTGTTTTTT,CASSPREIRNEKLFF
TRBV7-9,NA,NA,TRBJ1-3,TGTGCCAGCAGCTTACAGGGAAACACCATATATTTT,CASSLQGNTIYF
TRBV2,NA,NA,TRBJ2-5,TGTGCCAGCAGTGAAGTAGGGGGAGGGCCTGGGGAGACCCAGTACTTC,CASSEVGGGPGETQYF
TRBV28,NA,NA,TRBJ1-2,TGTGCCAGCAGTTACAGATATGGCTACACCTTC,CASSYRYGYTF
TRBV15,NA,TRBD1,TRBJ1-2,TGTGCCACCAGCGACAGGGGGGCCTACTATGGCTACACCTTC,CATSDRGAYYGYTF
TRBV12-3/TRBV12-4,NA,NA,TRBJ2-7,TGTGCCAGCAGTTTAGCCCCTTACGAGCAGTACTTC,CASSLAPYEQYF
TRBV7-2,NA,NA,TRBJ2-7,TGTGCCAGCAGCTCCGCGGGTTTTTCGGGGCAGTACTTC,CASSSAGFSGQYF
TRBV5-1,NA,NA,TRBJ1-2,TGCGCCAGCAGCCCCCCCCGGGGAGCCTATGGCTACACCTTC,CASSPPRGAYGYTF
TRBV7-9,NA,TRBD1,TRBJ1-3,TGTGCCAGCAGCTTAGGAACAGGGGGCGCAGCGAGAAACACCATATATTTT,CASSLGTGGAARNTIYF
TRBV2,NA,NA,TRBJ2-1,TGTGCCGGTGAAGACAGCTCCTACAATGAGCAGTTCTTC,CAGEDSSYNEQFF
TRBV7-9,NA,TRBD2,TRBJ2-2,TGTGCCAGCAGCTGGACTAGCGGGGGTAACACCGGGGAGCTGTTTTTT,CASSWTSGGNTGELFF
TRBV19,NA,TRBD2,TRBJ2-2,TGTGCCAGTAGTCCGAGGACTAGCGTAAACACCGGGGAGCTGTTTTTT,CASSPRTSVNTGELFF
TRBV27,NA,NA,TRBJ1-2,TGTGCCAGCTCCTGGGTAGGCAGGGACTATGGCTACACCTTC,CASSWVGRDYGYTF
TRBV3-1/TRBV3-2,NA,NA,TRBJ1-2,TGTGCCAGCAGCCAAGATAGGACGTCAGGGGCCTATGGCTACACCTTC,CASSQDRTSGAYGYTF
TRBV5-6,NA,NA,TRBJ1-5,TGTGCCAGCAGCCTTCGGAGTCAGCCCCAGCATTTT,CASSLRSQPQHF
TRBV21-1,NA,NA,TRBJ2-5,TGTGCCAGCAGCAAAGAAACGGCGGGAGAGGATAATACTCAAGAGACCCAGTACTTC,CASSKETAGEDNTQETQYF
TRBV7-9,NA,NA,TRBJ1-5,TGTGCCAGCAGCGGCGAGACAGGCTACAATCAGCCCCAGCATTTT,CASSGETGYNQPQHF
TRBV24-1,NA,NA,TRBJ1-1,TGTGCCACCAGTGATCTTGTGGAAGCTTTCTTT,CATSDLVEAFF
TRBV3-1/TRBV3-2,NA,TRBD1,TRBJ1-2,TGTGCCAGCAGCCAACTCCTCGGGACAGGGGGATTTAATGGCTACACCTTC,CASSQLLGTGGFNGYTF
TRBV6-5,once,NA,TRBJ1-5,TGTGCCACCCTAGGAGTCCGGGGCAATCAGCCCCAGCATTTT,CATLGVRGNQPQHF
TRBV7-8,NA,NA,TRBJ1-4,TGTGCCAGCAGCCCCGGGTCGGGTAATGAAAAACTGTTTTTT,CASSPGSGNEKLFF
TRBV3-1/TRBV3-2,NA,NA,TRBJ2-1,TGTGCCAGCAGCCACAGGCACAATGAGCAGTTCTTC,CASSHRHNEQFF
TRBV29-1,NA,NA,TRBJ2-7,TGCAGCGTCCGCAGGACTGACTACTCCTACGAGCAGTACTTC,CSVRRTDYSYEQYF
TRBV6-1,few,TRBD2,TRBJ2-1,TGTGCCAGCAGTGAAGCTAGCGGGGGCACCAATGAGCAGTTCTTC,CASSEASGGTNEQFF
TRBV5-3,NA,TRBD2,TRBJ2-1,TGTGCCAGAAGCCCGAGTGGCCCTGTGTCTAGCGGGGTCCACAATGAGCAGTTCTTC,CARSPSGPVSSGVHNEQFF
TRBV3-1/TRBV3-2,NA,TRBD1,TRBJ1-1,TGTGCCAGCAGCTTGGGGACAGGAATGAACACTGAAGCTTTCTTT,CASSLGTGMNTEAFF
TRBV29-1,NA,NA,TRBJ2-2,TGCAGCGTTGGCATTGGGGGGAACGGGGAGCTGTTTTTT,CSVGIGGNGELFF
TRBV9,NA,TRBD2,TRBJ2-7,TGTGCCAGCAGCGTAAGGCGGGAGGGCCTGGACGAGCAGTACTTC,CASSVRREGLDEQYF
TRBV4-2,NA,TRBD1,TRBJ2-5,TGTGCCAGCAGCCCGGGTGACAGGGGCCAAGAGACCCAGTACTTC,CASSPGDRGQETQYF
TRBV19,NA,NA,TRBJ1-2,TGTGCCAGTACCATATCGGGACTATCCTATGGCTACACCTTC,CASTISGLSYGYTF
TRBV28,few,TRBD1,TRBJ1-2,TGTGCCAGCAGTTCGACAGGGGGGAGATATGGCTACACCTTC,CASSSTGGRYGYTF
TRBV29-1,NA,NA,TRBJ1-2,TGCAGCGCTGTAGGGGGTAACTATGGCTACACCTTC,CSAVGGNYGYTF
TRBV7-8,NA,TRBD1,TRBJ2-1,TGTGCCAGCAGCCATGGACAGGGTGTTTACAATGAGCAGTTCTTC,CASSHGQGVYNEQFF
TRBV4-1,NA,NA,TRBJ1-5,TGCGCCAGCGGCCGCGGGGCGAATACAAATCAGCCCCAGCATTTT,CASGRGANTNQPQHF
TRBV4-1,NA,TRBD2,TRBJ2-3,TGCGCCAGCCGGAGCGGGGGGGCCGTCCCCGATACGCAGTATTTT,CASRSGGAVPDTQYF
TRBV19,NA,NA,TRBJ1-1,TGTGCCAGTAGTATAGATACGGGAGGGGACACTGAAGCTTTCTTT,CASSIDTGGDTEAFF
TRBV19,NA,TRBD2,TRBJ2-2,TGTGCCAGTAGTAAGGGGACTAGCGGGAATGGGGAGCTGTTTTTT,CASSKGTSGNGELFF
TRBV6-5,NA,TRBD1,TRBJ1-5,TGTGCCAGCAGACAAGACAGGGGCCTCAATCAGCCCCAGCATTTT,CASRQDRGLNQPQHF
TRBV24-1,NA,TRBD1,TRBJ2-7,TGTGCCACCGGGACAGGGTCCTACGAGCAGTACTTC,CATGTGSYEQYF
TRBV30,NA,TRBD2,TRBJ2-4,TGTGCCTGGAGTGTAAAGACTAGCGGGAGGAAAAACATTCAGTACTTC,CAWSVKTSGRKNIQYF